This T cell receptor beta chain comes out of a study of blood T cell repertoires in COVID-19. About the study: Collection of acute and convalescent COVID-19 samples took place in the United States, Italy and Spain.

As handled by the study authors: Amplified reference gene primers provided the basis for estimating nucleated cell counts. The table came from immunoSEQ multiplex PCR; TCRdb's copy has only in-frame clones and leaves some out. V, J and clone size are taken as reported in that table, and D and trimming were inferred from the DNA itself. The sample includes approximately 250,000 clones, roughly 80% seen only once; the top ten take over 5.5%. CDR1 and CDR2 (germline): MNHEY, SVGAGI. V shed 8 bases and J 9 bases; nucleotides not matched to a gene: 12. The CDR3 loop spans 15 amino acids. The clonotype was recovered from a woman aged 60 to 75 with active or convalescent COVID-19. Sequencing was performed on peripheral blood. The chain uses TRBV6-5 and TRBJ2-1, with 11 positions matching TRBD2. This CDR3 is CASGPELAGASEQFF. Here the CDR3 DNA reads TGTGCCAGCGGGCCGGAACTAGCGGGAGCGAGTGAGCAGTTCTTC.